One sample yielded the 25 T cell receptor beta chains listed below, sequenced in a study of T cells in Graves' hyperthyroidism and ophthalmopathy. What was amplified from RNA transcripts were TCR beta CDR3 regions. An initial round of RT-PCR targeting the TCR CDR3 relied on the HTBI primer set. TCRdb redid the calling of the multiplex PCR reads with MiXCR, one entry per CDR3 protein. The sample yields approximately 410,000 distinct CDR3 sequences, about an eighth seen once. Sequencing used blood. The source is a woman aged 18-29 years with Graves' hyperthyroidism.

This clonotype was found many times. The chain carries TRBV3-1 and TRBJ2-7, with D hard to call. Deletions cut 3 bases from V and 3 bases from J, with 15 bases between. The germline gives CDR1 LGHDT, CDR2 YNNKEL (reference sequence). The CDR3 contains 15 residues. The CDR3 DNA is TGTGCCAGCAGCCATGACCCCTCAAACGGCTACGAGCAGTACTTC. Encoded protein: CASSHDPSNGYEQYF.

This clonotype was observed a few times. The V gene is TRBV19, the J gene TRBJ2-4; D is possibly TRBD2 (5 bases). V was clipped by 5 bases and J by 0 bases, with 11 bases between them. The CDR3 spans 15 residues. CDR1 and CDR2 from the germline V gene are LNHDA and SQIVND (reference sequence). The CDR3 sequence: CASSANGVAKNIQYF. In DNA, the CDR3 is TGTGCCAGTAGTGCGAACGGGGTAGCCAAAAACATTCAGTACTTC. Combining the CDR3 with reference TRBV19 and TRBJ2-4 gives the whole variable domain DGGITQSPKYLFRKEGQNVTLSCEQNLNHDAMYWYRQDPGQGLRLIYYSQIVNDFQKGDIAEGYSVSREKKESFPLTVTSAQKNPTAFYLCASSANGVAKNIQYFGAGTRLSVL.

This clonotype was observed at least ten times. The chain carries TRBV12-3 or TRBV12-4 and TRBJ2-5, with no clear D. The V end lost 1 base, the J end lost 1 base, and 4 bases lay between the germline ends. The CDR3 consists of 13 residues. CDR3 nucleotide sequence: TGTGCCAGCAGTTTAGACACCCAAGAGACCCAGTACTTC. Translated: CASSLDTQETQYF.

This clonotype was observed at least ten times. The CDR3 sequence is CASSLRQDYEQYF. Here the CDR3 DNA reads TGTGCCAGCAGTTTAAGACAAGACTACGAGCAGTACTTC. This chain connects TRBV12-3 or TRBV12-4 to TRBJ2-7, with unresolved D. V was pared by 2 bases and J by 3 bases, with 8 bases between. The CDR3 extends over 13 amino acids.

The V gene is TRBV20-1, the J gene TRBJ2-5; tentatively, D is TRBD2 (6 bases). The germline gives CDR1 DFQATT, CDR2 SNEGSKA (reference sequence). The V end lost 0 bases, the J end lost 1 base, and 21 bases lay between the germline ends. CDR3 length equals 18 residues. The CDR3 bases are TGCAGTGCTAGAGATTTTGGCCAGTCAAAGCGGGTCCAAGAGACCCAGTACTTC. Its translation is CSARDFGQSKRVQETQYF.

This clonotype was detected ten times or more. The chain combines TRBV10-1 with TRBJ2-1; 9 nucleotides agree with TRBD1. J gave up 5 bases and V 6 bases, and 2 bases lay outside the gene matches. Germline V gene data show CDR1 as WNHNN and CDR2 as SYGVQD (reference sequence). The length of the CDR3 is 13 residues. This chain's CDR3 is CASSGQGNNEQFF. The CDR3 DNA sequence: TGCGCCAGCAGCGGACAGGGGAACAATGAGCAGTTCTTC.

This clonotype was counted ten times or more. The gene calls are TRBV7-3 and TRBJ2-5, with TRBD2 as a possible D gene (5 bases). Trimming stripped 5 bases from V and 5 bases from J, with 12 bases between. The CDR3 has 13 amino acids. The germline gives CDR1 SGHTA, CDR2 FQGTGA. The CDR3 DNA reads TGTGCCAGCAGCGCCCAGAGGGAGGAGACCCAGTACTTC. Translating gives CASSAQREETQYF.

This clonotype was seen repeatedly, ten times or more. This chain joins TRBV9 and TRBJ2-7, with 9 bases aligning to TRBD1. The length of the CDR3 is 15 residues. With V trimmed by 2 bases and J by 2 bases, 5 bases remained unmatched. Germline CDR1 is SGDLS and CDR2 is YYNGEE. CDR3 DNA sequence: TGTGCCAGCAGCGTCGGGACAGGGTCGACCTACGAGCAGTACTTC. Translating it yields CASSVGTGSTYEQYF.

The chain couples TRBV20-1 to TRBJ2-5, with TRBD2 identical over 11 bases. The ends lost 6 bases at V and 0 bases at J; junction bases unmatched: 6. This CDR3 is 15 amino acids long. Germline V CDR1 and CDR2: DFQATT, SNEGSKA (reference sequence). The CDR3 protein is CSACRTSGYQETQYF. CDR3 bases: TGCAGTGCATGCAGGACTAGCGGGTACCAAGAGACCCAGTACTTC.

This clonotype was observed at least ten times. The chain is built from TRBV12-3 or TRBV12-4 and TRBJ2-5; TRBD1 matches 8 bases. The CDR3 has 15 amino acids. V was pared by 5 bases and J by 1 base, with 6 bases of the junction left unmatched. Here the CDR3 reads CASSPPGQGQETQYF. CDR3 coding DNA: TGTGCCAGCAGTCCTCCCGGACAGGGCCAAGAGACCCAGTACTTC.

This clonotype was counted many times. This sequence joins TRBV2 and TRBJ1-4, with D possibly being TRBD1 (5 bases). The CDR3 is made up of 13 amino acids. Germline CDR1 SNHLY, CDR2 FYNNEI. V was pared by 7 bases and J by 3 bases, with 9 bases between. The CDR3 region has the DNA TGTGCCAGCAAGGCGGGGCCTAATGAAAAACTGTTTTTT. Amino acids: CASKAGPNEKLFF.

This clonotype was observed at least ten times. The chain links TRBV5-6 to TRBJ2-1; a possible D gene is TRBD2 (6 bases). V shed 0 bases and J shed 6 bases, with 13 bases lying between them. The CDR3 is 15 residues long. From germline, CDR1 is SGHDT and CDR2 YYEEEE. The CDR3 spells CASSLAAGPPNEQFF. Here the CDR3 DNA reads TGTGCCAGCAGCTTGGCGGCGGGACCCCCCAATGAGCAGTTCTTC.

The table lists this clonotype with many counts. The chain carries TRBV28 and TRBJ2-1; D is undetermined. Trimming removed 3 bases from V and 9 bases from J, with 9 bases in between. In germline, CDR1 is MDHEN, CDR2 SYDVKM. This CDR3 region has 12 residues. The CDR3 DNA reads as TGTGCCAGCAGTTTCTCGTCTATTGAGCAGTTCTTC. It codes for CASSFSSIEQFF.

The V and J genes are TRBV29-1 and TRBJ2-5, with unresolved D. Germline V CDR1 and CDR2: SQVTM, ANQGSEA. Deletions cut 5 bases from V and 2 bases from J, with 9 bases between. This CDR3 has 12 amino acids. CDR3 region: CSVSHAQETQYF. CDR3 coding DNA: TGCAGCGTTTCACACGCGCAAGAGACCCAGTACTTC.

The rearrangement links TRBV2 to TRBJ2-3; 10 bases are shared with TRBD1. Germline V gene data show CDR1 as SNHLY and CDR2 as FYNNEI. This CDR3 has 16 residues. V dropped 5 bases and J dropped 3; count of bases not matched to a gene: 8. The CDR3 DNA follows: TGTGCCAGCAGTTTTGGGTGGGACAGGGGAACAGATACGCAGTATTTT. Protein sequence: CASSFGWDRGTDTQYF.

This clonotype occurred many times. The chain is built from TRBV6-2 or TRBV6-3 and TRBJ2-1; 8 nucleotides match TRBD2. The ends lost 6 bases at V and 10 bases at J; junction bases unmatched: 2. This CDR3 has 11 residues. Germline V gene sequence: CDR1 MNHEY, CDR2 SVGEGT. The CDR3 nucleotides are TGTGCCAGCAGCGTAGCGGGAGAGCAGTTCTTC. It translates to CASSVAGEQFF.

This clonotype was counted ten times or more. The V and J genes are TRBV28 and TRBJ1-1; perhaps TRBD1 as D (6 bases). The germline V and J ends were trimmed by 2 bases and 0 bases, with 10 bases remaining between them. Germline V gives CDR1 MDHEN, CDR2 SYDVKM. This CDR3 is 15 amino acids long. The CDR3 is CASSLRGDMNTEAFF. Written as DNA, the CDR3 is TGTGCCAGCAGTTTACGGGGGGACATGAACACTGAAGCTTTCTTT.

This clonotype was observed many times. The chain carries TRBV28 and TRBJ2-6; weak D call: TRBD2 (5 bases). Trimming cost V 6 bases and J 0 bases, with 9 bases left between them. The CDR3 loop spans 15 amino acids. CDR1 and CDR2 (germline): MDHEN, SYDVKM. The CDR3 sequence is CASSRRDSGANVLTF. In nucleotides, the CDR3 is TGTGCCAGCAGCCGACGGGACTCTGGGGCCAACGTCCTGACTTTC. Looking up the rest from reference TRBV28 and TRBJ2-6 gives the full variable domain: DVKVTQSSRYLVKRTGEKVFLECVQDMDHENMFWYRQDPGLGLRLIYFSYDVKMKEKGDIPEGYSVSREKKERFSLILESASTNQTSMYLCASSRRDSGANVLTFGAGSRLTVL.

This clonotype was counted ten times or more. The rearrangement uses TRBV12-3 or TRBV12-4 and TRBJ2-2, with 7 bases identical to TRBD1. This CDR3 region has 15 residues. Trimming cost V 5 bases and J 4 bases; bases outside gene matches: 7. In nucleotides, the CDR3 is TGTGCCAGCAGTGGGAAGACAGGGTTCACCGGGGAGCTGTTTTTT. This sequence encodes CASSGKTGFTGELFF.

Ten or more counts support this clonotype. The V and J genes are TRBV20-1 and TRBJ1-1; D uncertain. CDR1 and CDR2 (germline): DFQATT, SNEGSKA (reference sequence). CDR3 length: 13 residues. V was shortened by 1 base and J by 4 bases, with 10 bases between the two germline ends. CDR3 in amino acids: CSARGGAVTEAFF. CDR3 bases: TGCAGTGCTAGAGGGGGAGCTGTCACTGAAGCTTTCTTT.

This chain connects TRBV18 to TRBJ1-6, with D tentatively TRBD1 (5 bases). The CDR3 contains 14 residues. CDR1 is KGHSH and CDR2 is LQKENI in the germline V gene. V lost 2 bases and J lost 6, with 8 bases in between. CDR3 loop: CASSPDSRNSPLHF. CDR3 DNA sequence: TGTGCCAGCTCACCAGACAGCCGTAATTCACCCCTCCACTTT. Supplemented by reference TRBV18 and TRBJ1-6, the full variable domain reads NAGVMQNPRHLVRRRGQEARLRCSPMKGHSHVYWYRQLPEEGLKFMVYLQKENIIDESGMPKERFSAEFPKEGPSILRIQQVVRGDSAAYFCASSPDSRNSPLHFGNGTRLTVT.

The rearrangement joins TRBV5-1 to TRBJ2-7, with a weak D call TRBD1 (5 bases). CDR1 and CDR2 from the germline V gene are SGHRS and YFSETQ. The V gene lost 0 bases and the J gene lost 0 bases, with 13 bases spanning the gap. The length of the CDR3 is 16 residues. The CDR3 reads CASSLGSDSISYEQYF. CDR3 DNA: TGCGCCAGCAGCTTGGGGTCCGACAGTATCTCCTACGAGCAGTACTTC.

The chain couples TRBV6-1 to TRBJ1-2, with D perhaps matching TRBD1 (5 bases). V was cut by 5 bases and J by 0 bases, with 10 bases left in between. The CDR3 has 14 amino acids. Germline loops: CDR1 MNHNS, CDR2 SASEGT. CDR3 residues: CASSRGRSNYGYTF. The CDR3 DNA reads TGTGCCAGCAGTCGGGGGAGGTCTAACTATGGCTACACCTTC.

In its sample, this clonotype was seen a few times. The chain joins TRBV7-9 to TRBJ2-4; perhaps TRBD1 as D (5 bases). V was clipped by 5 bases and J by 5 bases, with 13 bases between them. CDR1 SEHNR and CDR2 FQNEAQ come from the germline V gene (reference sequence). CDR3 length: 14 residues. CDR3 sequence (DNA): TGTGCCAGCAGCCACACAGGAAGAGAAAACATTCAGTACTTC. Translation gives CASSHTGRENIQYF.

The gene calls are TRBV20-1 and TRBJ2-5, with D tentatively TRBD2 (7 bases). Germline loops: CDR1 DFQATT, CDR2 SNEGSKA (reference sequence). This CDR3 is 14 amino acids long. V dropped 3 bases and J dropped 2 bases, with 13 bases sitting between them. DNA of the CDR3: TGCAGTGCTAGGGGGGGGGCAATTCAAGAGACCCAGTACTTC. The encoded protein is CSARGGAIQETQYF.